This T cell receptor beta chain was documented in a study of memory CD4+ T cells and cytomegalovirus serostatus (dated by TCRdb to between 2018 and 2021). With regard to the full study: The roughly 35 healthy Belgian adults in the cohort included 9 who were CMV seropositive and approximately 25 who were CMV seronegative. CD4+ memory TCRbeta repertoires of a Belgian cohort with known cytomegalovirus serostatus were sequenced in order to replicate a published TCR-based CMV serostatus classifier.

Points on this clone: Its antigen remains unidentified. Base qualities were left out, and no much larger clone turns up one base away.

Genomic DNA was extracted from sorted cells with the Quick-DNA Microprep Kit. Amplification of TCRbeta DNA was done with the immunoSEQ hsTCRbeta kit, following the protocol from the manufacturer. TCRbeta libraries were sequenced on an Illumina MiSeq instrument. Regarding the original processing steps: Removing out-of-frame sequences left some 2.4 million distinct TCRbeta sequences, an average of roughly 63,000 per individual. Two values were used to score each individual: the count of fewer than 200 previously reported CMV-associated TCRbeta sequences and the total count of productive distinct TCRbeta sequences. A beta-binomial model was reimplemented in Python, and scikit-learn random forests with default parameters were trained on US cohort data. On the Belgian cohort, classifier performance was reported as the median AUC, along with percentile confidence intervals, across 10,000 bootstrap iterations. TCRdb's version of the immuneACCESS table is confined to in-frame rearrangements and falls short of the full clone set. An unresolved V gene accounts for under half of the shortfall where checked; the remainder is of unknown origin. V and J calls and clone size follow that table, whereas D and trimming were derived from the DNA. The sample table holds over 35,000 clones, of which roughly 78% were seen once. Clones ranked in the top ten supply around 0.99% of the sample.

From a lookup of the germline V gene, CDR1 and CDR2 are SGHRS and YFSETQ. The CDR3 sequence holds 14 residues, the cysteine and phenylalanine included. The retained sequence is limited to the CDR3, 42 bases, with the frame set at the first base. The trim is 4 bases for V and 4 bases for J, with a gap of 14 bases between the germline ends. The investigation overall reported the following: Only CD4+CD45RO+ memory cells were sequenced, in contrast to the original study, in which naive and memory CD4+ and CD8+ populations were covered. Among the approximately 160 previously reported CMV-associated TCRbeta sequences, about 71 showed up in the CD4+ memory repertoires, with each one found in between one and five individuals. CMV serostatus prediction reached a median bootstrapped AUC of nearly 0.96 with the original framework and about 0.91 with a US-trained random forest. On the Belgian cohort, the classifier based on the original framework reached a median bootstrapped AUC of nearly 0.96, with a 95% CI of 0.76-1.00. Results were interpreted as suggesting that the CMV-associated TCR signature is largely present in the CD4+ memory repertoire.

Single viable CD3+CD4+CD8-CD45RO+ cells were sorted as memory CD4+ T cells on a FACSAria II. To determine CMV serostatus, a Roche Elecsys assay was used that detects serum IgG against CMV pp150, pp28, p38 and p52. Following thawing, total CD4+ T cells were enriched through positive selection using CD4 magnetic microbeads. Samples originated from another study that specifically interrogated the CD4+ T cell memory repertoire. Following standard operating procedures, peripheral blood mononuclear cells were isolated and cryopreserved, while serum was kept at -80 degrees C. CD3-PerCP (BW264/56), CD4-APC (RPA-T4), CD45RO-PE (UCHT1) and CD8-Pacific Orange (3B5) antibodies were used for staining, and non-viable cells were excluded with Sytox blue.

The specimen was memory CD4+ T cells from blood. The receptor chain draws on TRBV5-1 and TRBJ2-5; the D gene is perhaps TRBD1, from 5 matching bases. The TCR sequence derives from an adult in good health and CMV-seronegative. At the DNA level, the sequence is TGCGCCAGCAGCCCGGCAGGGTCAGGAGAGACCCAGTACTTC. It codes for CASSPAGSGETQYF. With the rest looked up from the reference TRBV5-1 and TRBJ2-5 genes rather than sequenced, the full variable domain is KAGVTQTPRYLIKTRGQQVTLSCSPISGHRSVSWYQQTPGQGLQFLFEYFSETQRNKGNFPGRFSGRQFSNSRSEMNVSTLELGDSALYLCASSPAGSGETQYFGPGTRLLVL.